Listed here are 30 T cell receptor beta chains from one sample, sequenced in a study of cytomegalovirus exposure and HLA in healthy donors. The PCR had 60 Vbeta and 13 Jbeta primers. Some clones are missing from TCRdb's copy, which holds only in-frame ones; the method was immunoSEQ multiplex PCR. The table includes 150,000 to 200,000 clones, roughly 80% detected once. Sequenced: PBMCs. The receptors were sampled from a woman aged 25 to 39 in good health and CMV-seronegative.

The chain has TRBV30 and TRBJ1-1, with no clear D. Trimming stripped 2 bases from V and 0 bases from J, with 7 bases between. CDR1 GTSNPN and CDR2 SVGIG come from the germline V gene (reference sequence). The CDR3 loop spans 13 amino acids. For the CDR3, the DNA is TGTGCCTGGAGTATGAAGCTGAACACTGAAGCTTTCTTT. Its translation is CAWSMKLNTEAFF.

CDR3 bases: TGCGCCAGCAGCTCCGGACAGCCGAACACTGAAGCTTTCTTT. Translating it yields CASSSGQPNTEAFF. The chain uses TRBV5-1 and TRBJ1-1; D is perhaps TRBD1 (6 bases). The CDR3 is 14 residues long. CDR1 is SGHRS, CDR2 YFSETQ, per germline. The V end was cut by 3 bases, the J end by 1 base, with 10 bases between. Full variable domain (missing parts from reference TRBV5-1 and TRBJ1-1): KAGVTQTPRYLIKTRGQQVTLSCSPISGHRSVSWYQQTPGQGLQFLFEYFSETQRNKGNFPGRFSGRQFSNSRSEMNVSTLELGDSALYLCASSSGQPNTEAFFGQGTRLTVV.

This rearrangement joins TRBV5-1 to TRBJ2-7, with a weak D call TRBD2 (6 bases). The length of the CDR3 is 14 residues. CDR1 and CDR2 from the germline V gene are SGHRS and YFSETQ. V was pared by 4 bases and J by 6 bases, with 17 bases between. The CDR3 coding sequence is TGCGCCAGCAGCCTGGGACCGGAGGGACGCGAGCAGTACTTC. It specifies CASSLGPEGREQYF.

This clone was seen just once. The rearrangement uses TRBV7-2 and TRBJ1-4, with D tentatively TRBD1 (6 bases). The CDR3 is made up of 13 amino acids. Trimming took 5 bases from V and 6 from J, leaving 10 bases between them. Germline V gene data show CDR1 as SGHTA and CDR2 as FQGNSA. CDR3 nucleotides: TGTGCCAGCAGCAACAGGGTTGATGAAAAACTGTTTTTT. Protein: CASSNRVDEKLFF.

J is TRBJ1-2 and V is TRBV6-5, with D unresolved. Germline CDR1 and CDR2: MNHEY and SVGAGI. V was cut by 5 bases and J by 4 bases, with 17 bases left in between. CDR3 length: 15 amino acids. The CDR3: CASSVSPTSGYGYTF. CDR3 DNA sequence: TGTGCCAGCAGTGTTAGTCCTACCTCGGGCTATGGCTACACCTTC.

About this clone: The germline gene is not matched at one end of the junction; a read error may be the cause. The chain couples TRBV7-9 to TRBJ2-7; TRBD2 agrees at 13 bases. Germline V lookup: CDR1 SEHNR, CDR2 FQNEAQ (reference sequence). This CDR3 has 17 amino acids. The CDR3 region has the DNA TGTTCCAGCAGCCAGGGAGGGGGACTAGCGGGAACCTACGAGCAGTACTTC. Amino acid sequence: CSSSQGGGLAGTYEQYF.

For this clone: The junction does not match germline at one end; this may be a read error. The chain is built from TRBV30 and TRBJ2-6, with D possibly being TRBD1 (5 bases). Germline lookup yields CDR1 GTSNPN and CDR2 SVGIG (reference sequence). The CDR3 totals 14 residues. The CDR3 protein is CAWSLSSGANGLTF. CDR3 nucleotide sequence: TGTGCCTGGAGTCTTAGCTCTGGGGCCAACGGCCTGACTTTC.

This rearrangement joins TRBV6-6 to TRBJ1-2; D ambiguous. The CDR3 is 13 amino acids. Germline lookup yields CDR1 MNHNY and CDR2 SVGAGI (reference sequence). V was trimmed by 0 bases and J by 5 bases, leaving 7 bases between them. This CDR3 is CASSYSTVYGYTF. The CDR3 coding sequence is TGTGCCAGCAGTTACTCTACGGTTTATGGCTACACCTTC.

This chain connects TRBV29-1 to TRBJ1-1; 7 bases align to TRBD1. The CDR3 has 13 amino acids. Germline trimming cut 7 bases from V and 1 base from J; bases unmatched to any gene: 6. Germline CDR1 is SQVTM and CDR2 is ANQGSEA. The CDR3 nucleotides are TGCAGCGCCGTGACAGGGTCGAACACTGAAGCTTTCTTT. It encodes CSAVTGSNTEAFF.

The chain employs TRBV9 and TRBJ2-1, with D possibly TRBD1 on 6 matching bases. Trimming removed 4 bases at V and 0 bases at J, with 11 bases between. This CDR3 region has 15 residues. Germline V gives CDR1 SGDLS, CDR2 YYNGEE. CDR3 nucleotides: TGTGCCAGCAGCTTAGGGGGAGCCTCCTACAATGAGCAGTTCTTC. This sequence encodes CASSLGGASYNEQFF.

This clone was seen more than once but under ten times. The chain carries TRBV7-2 and TRBJ2-3, with D possibly TRBD2 on 5 matching bases. The CDR3 has 14 amino acids. Between the trimmed V and J ends, which lost 2 bases and 6 bases, there was a span of 12 bases. Germline V gene data show CDR1 as SGHTA and CDR2 as FQGNSA. CDR3 residues: CASSLRRGRDTQYF. The CDR3 DNA is TGTGCCAGCAGCTTACGACGAGGGCGCGATACGCAGTATTTT.

The rearrangement links TRBV19 to TRBJ1-1, with D possibly matching TRBD1 (5 bases). CDR3 length: 15 residues. Trimming removed 4 bases from V and 0 bases from J, with 12 bases in between. Germline V CDR1 and CDR2: LNHDA, SQIVND (reference sequence). DNA of the CDR3: TGTGCCAGTAGTAATCCTACCAGGGTGAACACTGAAGCTTTCTTT. Residues: CASSNPTRVNTEAFF.

This clone was found once. The chain joins TRBV6-6 to TRBJ1-3; TRBD1 is a possible D gene (5 bases). This CDR3 is built from 15 residues. Trimming took off 6 bases at V and 1 base at J, with 13 bases between the two ends. Germline-derived CDR1 and CDR2 are MNHNY and SVGAGI (reference sequence). CDR3 sequence: CASSSQGASGNTIYF. CDR3 in DNA: TGTGCCAGCAGCTCCCAAGGGGCGTCTGGAAACACCATATATTTT.

The genes are TRBV11-3 and TRBJ1-5; D unresolved. Germline assignment: CDR1 SGHNT and CDR2 YENEEA. V lost 4 bases and J lost 6, with 4 bases in between. This CDR3 is built from 11 residues. In nucleotides, the CDR3 is TGTGCCAGCAGCTCCCTTCAGCCCCAGCATTTT. This encodes CASSSLQPQHF.

V and J are TRBV11-1 and TRBJ2-7, with 8 bases lining up with TRBD2. Losses at the gene ends were 5 bases for V and 9 bases for J; bases not matched to a gene: 21. The CDR3 extends over 17 amino acids. Germline CDR1 reads SGHAT; CDR2 reads FQDESV (reference sequence). CDR3: CASSLQRTGPGGLVQYF. CDR3 DNA sequence: TGTGCCAGCAGCCTCCAAAGGACGGGACCGGGAGGGCTAGTGCAGTACTTC.

The V call is TRBV4-1, the J call TRBJ2-2; possible D gene TRBD2, 6 bases. The V end lost 0 bases, the J end lost 7 bases, and 15 bases lay between the germline ends. CDR3 size: 16 residues. Germline CDR1 MGHRA, CDR2 YSYEKL. The CDR3 DNA reads TGCGCCAGCAGCCAAGATGAAGGGAGGCCCAACGGGGAGCTGTTTTTT. As protein: CASSQDEGRPNGELFF.

This sequence joins TRBV5-6 and TRBJ1-4, with 7 bases fitting TRBD1. The CDR3 extends over 13 amino acids. Germline V gene data show CDR1 as SGHDT and CDR2 as YYEEEE. The V segment lost 4 bases and the J segment 12 bases; nucleotides outside the gene matches: 9. As DNA, the CDR3 is TGTGCCAGCAGCGCCGACAGGGTGAGGGAACTGTTTTTT. Encoded protein: CASSADRVRELFF.

The chain employs TRBV6-1 and TRBJ1-2; D may be TRBD1 (6 bases). The CDR3 totals 14 residues. The germline gives CDR1 MNHNS, CDR2 SASEGT. Between the trimmed V and J ends, which lost 3 bases and 5 bases, there was a span of 13 bases. CDR3 protein: CASSDGQGTYGYTF. DNA for the CDR3: TGTGCCAGCAGTGATGGGCAGGGGACATATGGCTACACCTTC.

The chain combines TRBV30 with TRBJ1-5; D is unresolved. The V end lost 1 base, the J end lost 9 bases, and 10 bases lay between the germline ends. From germline, CDR1 is GTSNPN and CDR2 SVGIG (reference sequence). The CDR3 extends over 12 amino acids. Here the CDR3 reads CAWSDRFGPQHF. The CDR3 nucleotides are TGTGCCTGGAGTGATCGGTTCGGGCCCCAGCATTTT.

As regards this clone: Additional DNA sequences in this sample encode the identical CDR3. The CDR3: CASSQEGAGVGDTEAFF. The CDR3 DNA sequence: TGCGCCAGCAGCCAAGAAGGGGCGGGAGTGGGTGACACTGAAGCTTTCTTT. The rearrangement uses TRBV4-1 and TRBJ1-1, with D tentatively TRBD1 (5 bases). CDR3 size: 17 residues. Germline CDR1 and CDR2: MGHRA and YSYEKL. Trimming shortened V by 0 bases and J by 3 bases, and 17 bases separated the two germline ends.

The rearrangement joins TRBV18 to TRBJ2-7, with a tentative D call TRBD1 (5 bases). V was trimmed by 5 bases and J by 2 bases, leaving 13 bases between them. Germline CDR1 KGHSH, CDR2 LQKENI. The CDR3 is 14 residues long. CDR3 region: CASSGAGKAYEQYF. The CDR3 DNA sequence: TGTGCCAGCTCAGGGGCAGGGAAAGCCTACGAGCAGTACTTC.

This rearrangement joins TRBV28 to TRBJ1-4, with D unclear. Germline CDR1 is MDHEN and CDR2 is SYDVKM. Trimming took off 6 bases at V and 15 bases at J, with 17 bases between the two ends. The CDR3 extends over 12 amino acids. DNA for the CDR3: TGTGCCAGCAGAAGGTCGAACAGCGGCATGTTTTTT. Translation gives CASRRSNSGMFF.

The chain combines TRBV7-9 with TRBJ1-1, with TRBD1 matching over 9 bases. Germline trimming cut 5 bases from V and 4 bases from J; bases unmatched to any gene: 8. The germline gives CDR1 SEHNR, CDR2 FQNEAQ (reference sequence). This CDR3 comprises 15 residues. Here the CDR3 reads CASSPGTGKVTEAFF. The CDR3 coding sequence is TGTGCCAGCAGCCCCGGGACAGGGAAAGTCACTGAAGCTTTCTTT.

The V call is TRBV5-4, the J call TRBJ2-5; perhaps TRBD1 as D (6 bases). CDR1 is SGHNT and CDR2 is YYREEE in the germline V gene (reference sequence). There are 15 residues in the CDR3. Deletions cut 4 bases from V and 2 bases from J, with 15 bases between. The CDR3 DNA reads TGTGCCAGCAGCCAACGACAGGTCGGTCAAGAGACCCAGTACTTC. Encoded protein: CASSQRQVGQETQYF. The full variable domain, its missing parts supplied by reference TRBV5-4 and TRBJ2-5, is ETGVTQSPTHLIKTRGQQVTLRCSSQSGHNTVSWYQQALGQGPQFIFQYYREEENGRGNFPPRFSGLQFPNYSSELNVNALELDDSALYLCASSQRQVGQETQYFGPGTRLLVL.

The rearrangement links TRBV10-3 to TRBJ2-1; maybe TRBD2 (7 bases). The CDR3 is 17 amino acids. Germline V CDR1 and CDR2: ENHRY, SYGVKD. V gave up 3 bases and J gave up 0 bases, with 15 bases separating them. CDR3 sequence: CAISDTGRGGSYNEQFF. The CDR3 region has the DNA TGTGCCATCAGTGACACAGGGAGGGGCGGCTCCTACAATGAGCAGTTCTTC.

This chain joins TRBV5-4 and TRBJ2-1; 8 bases map to TRBD1. J was trimmed by 6 bases and V by 2 bases; bases with no gene match: 7. In germline, CDR1 is SGHNT, CDR2 YYREEE (reference sequence). The CDR3 is made up of 15 amino acids. CDR3 bases: TGTGCCAGCAGCTTTCCGGGACAGGATTTCAATGAGCAGTTCTTC. Its translation is CASSFPGQDFNEQFF.

The gene calls are TRBV6-6 and TRBJ2-1; TRBD2 aligns across 7 bases. The CDR3 covers 11 residues. Germline assignment: CDR1 MNHNY and CDR2 SVGAGI (reference sequence). V lost 8 bases and J lost 9; bases outside the gene matches: 4. Written as DNA, the CDR3 is TGTGCCAGCGGAACGGGGGGTGAGCAGTTCTTC. As protein: CASGTGGEQFF.

Comment on this clone: One junction end disagrees with the germline gene, perhaps due to a read error. V and J are TRBV7-9 and TRBJ1-6; D is ambiguous. The CDR3 covers 12 residues. Germline V gene sequence: CDR1 SEHNR, CDR2 FQNEAQ (reference sequence). CDR3 loop: CSSSFPNSPLHF. CDR3 sequence (DNA): TGTTCCAGCAGCTTCCCAAATTCACCCCTCCACTTT.

The rearrangement links TRBV11-2 to TRBJ1-2; no clear D. Germline V gene lookup returns CDR1 SGHAT and CDR2 FQNNGV. The length of the CDR3 is 14 residues. Between the trimmed V and J ends, which lost 0 bases and 2 bases, there was a span of 7 bases. The CDR3 nucleotides read TGTGCCAGCAGCTTAGAGGCAGGAAACTATGGCTACACCTTC. Its protein is CASSLEAGNYGYTF.

The rearrangement joins TRBV10-3 to TRBJ1-5, with no clear D. This CDR3 contains 13 residues. Germline CDR1 reads ENHRY; CDR2 reads SYGVKD. Trimming took off 6 bases at V and 3 bases at J, with 9 bases between the two ends. The CDR3 spells CAIRNADNQPQHF. The CDR3 DNA reads TGTGCCATCAGGAACGCGGACAATCAGCCCCAGCATTTT.